Following are 18 T cell receptor beta chains from one sample sequenced in a study of OX40 agonist ivuxolimab in advanced cancers. The method was immunoSEQ multiplex PCR; TCRdb's version includes in-frame clones alone and lacks a portion of them. The table includes about 80,000 clones, roughly 90% detected once. The sequences come from CD4+ or CD8+ T cells sorted from blood, collected in a trial of the OX40 agonist ivuxolimab. All receptors derive from an adult with an advanced solid tumor such as melanoma, head and neck, liver or kidney cancer.

V and J are TRBV9 and TRBJ2-3; possibly TRBD2 for D (6 bases). The CDR3 loop spans 13 amino acids. Trimming cost V 3 bases and J 10 bases, with 15 bases left between them. CDR1 is SGDLS and CDR2 is YYNGEE in the germline V gene. The CDR3 spells CASSEGSGTPQYF. The DNA of the CDR3 is TGTGCCAGCAGCGAGGGCTCCGGGACTCCGCAGTATTTT.

The chain employs TRBV11-3 and TRBJ2-1; D could derive from TRBD1 or TRBD2 (5 bases each). V was shortened by 2 bases and J by 9 bases, with 14 bases between the two germline ends. This CDR3 comprises 14 residues. Germline loops: CDR1 SGHNT, CDR2 YENEEA. The CDR3 nucleotides read TGTGCCAGCAGCTTAAGTCTAGCTAGGGGTGAGCAGTTCTTC. It yields the protein CASSLSLARGEQFF.

The J gene is TRBJ1-1, the V gene TRBV11-2; tentative D call: TRBD1 (5 bases). This CDR3 is built from 14 residues. Germline V gene data show CDR1 as SGHAT and CDR2 as FQNNGV. V was cut by 4 bases and J by 4 bases, with 13 bases left in between. The CDR3 nucleotides are TGTGCCAGCAGCTCCCTGGGGGAATTCACTGAAGCTTTCTTT. It specifies CASSSLGEFTEAFF.

V is TRBV11-3 and J is TRBJ2-2; D uncertain. Trimming took off 5 bases at V and 1 base at J, with 8 bases between the two ends. The CDR3 covers 14 residues. Germline CDR1 is SGHNT and CDR2 is YENEEA. CDR3 DNA: TGTGCCAGCAGCCTACAAAAGAACACCGGGGAGCTGTTTTTT. Translation gives CASSLQKNTGELFF. The full variable domain, in which reference TRBV11-3 and TRBJ2-2 provide the parts outside the CDR3, is EAGVVQSPRYKIIEKKQPVAFWCNPISGHNTLYWYLQNLGQGPELLIRYENEEAVDDSQLPKDRFSAERLKGVDSTLKIQPAELGDSAVYLCASSLQKNTGELFFGEGSRLTVL.

This clone was observed a single time. The V call is TRBV2, the J call TRBJ2-1; D ambiguous. Germline V CDR1 and CDR2: SNHLY, FYNNEI. Trimming stripped 3 bases from V and 5 bases from J, with 8 bases between. This CDR3 is 13 amino acids long. CDR3 in DNA: TGTGCCAGCAGTGATAGCAGGAACAATGAGCAGTTCTTC. This sequence encodes CASSDSRNNEQFF.

V is TRBV19 and J is TRBJ2-2; D call uncertain. Trimming took 1 base from V and 0 from J, leaving 6 bases between them. CDR1 and CDR2 from the germline V gene are LNHDA and SQIVND (reference sequence). The CDR3 length is 15 residues. As DNA, the CDR3 is TGTGCCAGTAGTATAGGTGGAACGAACACCGGGGAGCTGTTTTTT. Its translation is CASSIGGTNTGELFF.

This chain joins TRBV6-5 and TRBJ2-7; D is ambiguous. Germline lookup yields CDR1 MNHEY and CDR2 SVGAGI. The CDR3 contains 14 residues. Trimming took off 7 bases at V and 3 bases at J, with 16 bases between the two ends. The CDR3 reads CASKGSSGIYEQYF. The CDR3 DNA reads as TGTGCCAGCAAAGGCTCCAGTGGGATCTACGAGCAGTACTTC.

This clone was counted once. The chain joins TRBV11-2 to TRBJ2-2, with D hard to call. The CDR3 spans 15 residues. Trimming shortened V by 5 bases and J by 6 bases, and 16 bases separated the two germline ends. Looked up from germline, CDR1 is SGHAT and CDR2 is FQNNGV. The CDR3 loop is CASSLTGLGAGELFF. CDR3 in DNA: TGTGCCAGCAGCCTTACGGGCCTAGGTGCCGGGGAGCTGTTTTTT.

The chain combines TRBV19 with TRBJ2-7; the match to TRBD1 covers 7 bases. The CDR3 is 15 residues long. Germline values: CDR1 LNHDA, CDR2 SQIVND (reference sequence). Trimming at V came to 3 bases and at J to 2 bases, leaving 7 bases not matched to a gene. CDR3 DNA: TGTGCCAGTAGTATCAGCCCCCAGGGGGCCTACGAGCAGTACTTC. The encoded protein is CASSISPQGAYEQYF.

The gene calls are TRBV2 and TRBJ1-2, with D perhaps matching TRBD1 (6 bases). The CDR3 runs to 12 residues. Trimming cost V 8 bases and J 3 bases, with 10 bases left between them. CDR1 SNHLY and CDR2 FYNNEI come from the germline V gene. CDR3 nucleotide sequence: TGTGCCAGCCCGGCAGGGGACTATGGCTACACCTTC. Translated: CASPAGDYGYTF.

The chain employs TRBV11-2 and TRBJ2-7; the D gene is possibly TRBD2 (5 bases). There are 13 residues in the CDR3. The V end lost 3 bases, the J end lost 2 bases, and 8 bases lay between the germline ends. The germline V gene encodes CDR1 SGHAT and CDR2 FQNNGV. CDR3 bases: TGTGCCAGCAGCTTGCCTAGCCCCTACGAGCAGTACTTC. Translation: CASSLPSPYEQYF.

V is TRBV23-1 and J is TRBJ2-7, with 12 positions matching TRBD1. TRBV23-1 is given ORF status, its function remaining uncertain. The CDR3 covers 16 residues. The trim removed 5 bases at V and 7 bases at J, leaving 12 bases unmatched. The CDR3 nucleotides read TGCGCCAGCAGTGGGAGAATGGGACAGGGGGCGGAAGAGCAGTACTTC. This codes for CASSGRMGQGAEEQYF.

The V and J genes are TRBV5-1 and TRBJ2-1; TRBD1 matches at 8 bases. CDR1 SGHRS and CDR2 YFSETQ come from the germline V gene. The CDR3 is 16 residues long. V dropped 4 bases and J dropped 7; count of bases not matched to a gene: 13. The CDR3 bases are TGCGCCAGCAGCCACGACAGGGGACAGCTTAGGAATGAGCAGTTCTTC. The encoded protein is CASSHDRGQLRNEQFF.

The rearrangement joins TRBV29-1 to TRBJ1-2; D not resolved. Deletions cut 3 bases from V and 5 bases from J, with 13 bases between. Germline V gene lookup returns CDR1 SQVTM and CDR2 ANQGSEA. The CDR3 covers 13 residues. CDR3 amino acids: CSVESLYGYGYTF. CDR3 bases: TGCAGCGTTGAGTCACTTTATGGGTATGGCTACACCTTC.

The chain carries TRBV21-1 and TRBJ1-5. TRBV21-1 is a pseudogene segment. The length of the CDR3 is 14 residues. The CDR3 region is CASSKRRGNQPQHF. CDR3 nucleotide sequence: TGTGCCAGCAGCAAAAGGAGGGGCAATCAGCCCCAGCATTTT.

The J gene is TRBJ2-1, the V gene TRBV19; D gene uncertain. The CDR3 totals 11 residues. V lost 5 bases and J 8 bases, leaving 7 bases between the germline ends. Germline V CDR1 and CDR2: LNHDA, SQIVND (reference sequence). The CDR3 sequence: CASSGNYEQFF. CDR3 sequence (DNA): TGTGCCAGTAGTGGGAACTATGAGCAGTTCTTC.

The chain is built from TRBV11-3 and TRBJ2-7; 8 bases match TRBD1. CDR1 is SGHNT and CDR2 is YENEEA in the germline V gene. The CDR3 has 15 amino acids. V dropped 3 bases and J dropped 3; count of bases not matched to a gene: 7. Here the CDR3 reads CASSFRDRSFYEQYF. The CDR3 DNA reads as TGTGCCAGCAGCTTTAGGGACAGGTCCTTCTACGAGCAGTACTTC.

V usage is TRBV13 and J usage is TRBJ2-5, with D perhaps matching TRBD1 (6 bases). The ends were cut back, 5 bases at V and 1 base at J, with 11 bases in the middle. The CDR3 runs to 14 residues. Germline CDR1 is PRHDT and CDR2 is FYEKMQ (reference sequence). The CDR3 DNA reads as TGTGCCAGCAGCACGAGGGGGTTCCAAGAGACCCAGTACTTC. As protein: CASSTRGFQETQYF.